The clone carrying this TCR beta chain was found once. Its antigen is still unknown. The data stem from a study of cytomegalovirus exposure and HLA in healthy donors. Study-wide results and limits: Data from an earlier analysis indicated that most TCR beta V segments were productive either about 87% or about 30% of the time. Analyses of presence/absence relied on an assumption of roughly uniform sequencing depth across donors.

The study ran its PCR with 60 Vbeta and 13 Jbeta primers. Generated by immunoSEQ multiplex PCR, the TCRdb table keeps only in-frame clones and is missing some. This sample has 100,000 to 150,000 clones; about two thirds occur once, and the top ten carry around 4%. The CDR3 consists of 12 residues. The sample comprised PBMCs. This rearrangement joins TRBV21-1 to TRBJ2-5; TRBD2 reflects the table's D call only, with no check against the DNA. TRBV21-1 has pseudogene status. This TCR derives from a man under 40 in good health and CMV-seronegative. CDR3 nucleotides: TGTGCCAGCAACTCCGGGCTCGGGGACCAGTACTTC. Residues: CASNSGLGDQYF.